This TCR beta chain was found in a study of human T cells and chemical hapten exposure. Study details: Patients having alopecia areata, totalis or universalis were mostly female.

A word on this clonotype: Its antigen is currently unknown.

The CDR3 extends over 13 amino acids. V shed 3 bases and J shed 7 bases, with 9 bases lying between them. In germline, CDR1 is SGHTA, CDR2 FQGNSA. Specified time point: patch test 3, about 24 weeks after DPC sensitization. As for treatment: therapeutic diphenylcyclopropenone sensitization with weekly scalp DPC. The library tagged individual cDNA molecules with unique molecular identifiers. Each CDR3 protein gets one entry after TCRdb re-called the RACE reads with MiXCR. The table includes approximately 86,000 distinct CDR3 sequences, roughly a tenth detected once. Study-level points and caveats: Following DPC sensitization, TCRs present above 1 in 1000 frequency showed no change. Alopecia in all donors means immunity may differ from healthy individuals.

The origin of this receptor is a woman aged 25 to 39 with alopecia areata. Some clones in this sample may be carry-over from other donors' samples. The chain links TRBV7-2 to TRBJ2-2; TRBD2 is a possible D gene (6 bases). The specimen was whole blood, collected in connection with sensitization to the hapten diphenylcyclopropenone (DPC). The CDR3 nucleotides are TGTGCCAGCAGCTTCCTGACTAGCGGGGAGCTGTTTTTT. Residues: CASSFLTSGELFF.